This section outlines one T cell receptor (beta chain) sequence together with its context. The data originate from a study of blood T cell repertoires in COVID-19. The wider study: Whether acute or convalescent, the COVID-19 samples came from the United States, Italy and Spain.

Membership in each cohort depended on participant-reported clinical history. The germline V gene has CDR1 SGHAT and CDR2 FQNNGV. V was clipped by 4 bases and J by 1 base, with 10 bases between them. The CDR3 totals 14 residues. Original data processing: The authors estimated nucleated cell counts from reference gene primer amplification. Measured with immunoSEQ multiplex PCR; TCRdb has only the in-frame clones, and not every one. For V, J and clone size, that table is used; D and trimming come from the DNA. Of a few hundred thousand clones in the sample, 70% to 90% were seen once. The TCR was taken from a woman aged 25-40 years who had recovered from COVID-19. The specimen was PBMCs or T cells enriched from blood (not recorded which). The gene calls are TRBV11-2 and TRBJ1-1; D not resolved. The CDR3 coding sequence is TGTGCCAGCAGCTCTGGGCCCTCGAACACTGAAGCTTTCTTT. Translating it yields CASSSGPSNTEAFF.